The 19 T cell receptor beta chains below come from one sample, sequenced in a study of technical replicates of blood from a few donors. The data were produced by immunoSEQ multiplex PCR, yet TCRdb's version contains in-frame clones alone and is incomplete. The data hold roughly 100,000 clones, with roughly 95% observed a single time. The sequencing sample was made of T cells isolated from PBMCs. These receptors were obtained from a human donor in good health.

The chain joins TRBV7-9 to TRBJ1-1; weak D call: TRBD1 (6 bases). There are 15 residues in the CDR3. In germline, CDR1 is SEHNR, CDR2 FQNEAQ (reference sequence). V lost 4 bases, J lost 5 bases, and 17 bases lay in between. The CDR3 DNA reads as TGTGCCAGCAGCTCTCTACAGGGAACCTGGACTGAAGCTTTCTTT. It translates to CASSSLQGTWTEAFF.

The gene calls are TRBV19 and TRBJ2-3; TRBD2 agrees at 7 bases. The germline CDR1 and CDR2 sequences are LNHDA and SQIVND (reference sequence). Trimming removed 7 bases from V and 4 bases from J; junction bases left unmatched: 17. The CDR3 length is 17 residues. This chain's CDR3 is CASTDHSGLGVADTQYF. DNA of the CDR3: TGTGCCAGTACTGACCACAGTGGACTAGGTGTTGCAGATACGCAGTATTTT.

In its sample, this clone was seen once. The V gene is TRBV7-9, the J gene TRBJ2-5; 8 nucleotides agree with TRBD1. The CDR3 extends over 13 amino acids. Losses at the gene ends were 5 bases for V and 5 bases for J; bases not matched to a gene: 4. Germline V gene sequence: CDR1 SEHNR, CDR2 FQNEAQ (reference sequence). CDR3 in DNA: TGTGCCAGCAGCCAGGGGGCCTGGGAGACCCAGTACTTC. It encodes CASSQGAWETQYF.

The genes are TRBV7-7 and TRBJ2-7; D is unresolved. CDR1 and CDR2 from the germline V gene are SSHAT and FNYEAQ (reference sequence). The V end lost 1 base, the J end lost 3 bases, and 7 bases lay between the germline ends. CDR3 length: 13 amino acids. The CDR3 sequence: CASSLDGGYEQYF. The CDR3 coding sequence is TGTGCCAGCAGCTTAGACGGTGGCTACGAGCAGTACTTC.

The rearrangement uses TRBV5-1 and TRBJ2-2; D is undetermined. V lost 1 base and J lost 6, with 7 bases in between. Germline CDR1 is SGHRS and CDR2 is YFSETQ. There are 13 residues in the CDR3. CDR3 protein: CASSLPSPGELFF. CDR3 nucleotides: TGCGCCAGCAGCTTGCCCTCTCCCGGGGAGCTGTTTTTT.

This chain links TRBV19 with TRBJ1-5, with a tentative D call TRBD1 (6 bases). Per the germline V gene, CDR1 is LNHDA and CDR2 is SQIVND (reference sequence). The CDR3 runs to 19 residues. Trimming shortened V by 7 bases and J by 6 bases, and 31 bases separated the two germline ends. CDR3 loop: CASNRERGMGKGEVQPQHF. Here the CDR3 DNA reads TGTGCCAGTAATAGGGAAAGGGGGATGGGGAAGGGTGAGGTTCAGCCCCAGCATTTT.

V and J are TRBV6-1 and TRBJ1-5; D might be TRBD1 (6 bases). CDR3 length: 14 residues. Germline-derived CDR1 and CDR2 are MNHNS and SASEGT. Trimming shortened V by 8 bases and J by 3 bases, and 14 bases separated the two germline ends. CDR3 sequence: CASLQGPLNQPQHF. The CDR3, as DNA: TGTGCCAGCCTACAGGGCCCACTCAATCAGCCCCAGCATTTT.

V usage is TRBV10-3 and J usage is TRBJ2-7; D not resolved. The CDR3 is 12 amino acids. V shed 11 bases and J shed 1 base, with 12 bases lying between them. CDR1 ENHRY and CDR2 SYGVKD come from the germline V gene. This CDR3 reads CAATSESYEQYF. In DNA form, the CDR3 reads TGTGCCGCGACGAGCGAATCCTACGAGCAGTACTTC.

This sequence joins TRBV5-1 and TRBJ2-5; TRBD2 matches at 8 bases. The CDR3 totals 17 residues. CDR1 is SGHRS and CDR2 is YFSETQ in the germline V gene. V gave up 3 bases and J gave up 1 base; unmatched junction bases: 11. The CDR3 DNA reads TGCGCCAGCAGCTCACCGGGACTAGATCTCTCCCAAGAGACCCAGTACTTC. The encoded protein is CASSSPGLDLSQETQYF.

V gene TRBV7-9 combines with J gene TRBJ1-2; maybe TRBD1 (6 bases). The CDR3 totals 16 residues. CDR1 is SEHNR, CDR2 FQNEAQ, per germline (reference sequence). The V end lost 1 base, the J end lost 4 bases, and 16 bases lay between the germline ends. The CDR3 nucleotides read TGTGCCAGCAGCTTAGTATTTGGCCGGGACACCTATGGCTACACCTTC. Its translation is CASSLVFGRDTYGYTF. Looking up the rest from reference TRBV7-9 and TRBJ1-2 gives the full variable domain: DTGVSQNPRHKITKRGQNVTFRCDPISEHNRLYWYRQTLGQGPEFLTYFQNEAQLEKSRLLSDRFSAERPKGSFSTLEIQRTEQGDSAMYLCASSLVFGRDTYGYTFGSGTRLTVV.

This clone was found once. The V and J genes are TRBV6-5 and TRBJ2-1; the match to TRBD2 covers 7 bases. Trimming cost V 0 bases and J 5 bases; bases outside gene matches: 7. Germline lookup yields CDR1 MNHEY and CDR2 SVGAGI. This CDR3 has 16 residues. CDR3 nucleotides: TGTGCCAGCAGTTACTCGACACTAGCGCTAAACAATGAGCAGTTCTTC. Its protein is CASSYSTLALNNEQFF.

This sequence joins TRBV9 and TRBJ2-1, with TRBD2 matching over 8 bases. With 7 bases clipped from V and 3 bases from J, the junction kept 9 bases outside the gene matches. The germline CDR1 and CDR2 sequences are SGDLS and YYNGEE. The CDR3 is 15 amino acids. DNA for the CDR3: TGTGCCAGCTCCTTGGCGGGGGGCCTCTACAATGAGCAGTTCTTC. The encoded protein is CASSLAGGLYNEQFF.

This chain links TRBV9 with TRBJ2-1; D gene uncertain. The germline V and J ends were trimmed by 0 bases and 10 bases, with 8 bases remaining between them. Germline CDR1 reads SGDLS; CDR2 reads YYNGEE. This CDR3 contains 12 residues. Here the CDR3 reads CASSVESEEQFF. CDR3 in DNA: TGTGCCAGCAGCGTAGAATCCGAGGAGCAGTTCTTC.

The chain links TRBV6-5 to TRBJ2-1; TRBD2 matches at 9 bases. Germline loops: CDR1 MNHEY, CDR2 SVGAGI. Trimming at V came to 6 bases and at J to 5 bases, leaving 5 bases not matched to a gene. This CDR3 has 14 amino acids. CDR3 in DNA: TGTGCCAGCAGAGCGGGAGGAAGGAACAATGAGCAGTTCTTC. It is translated as CASRAGGRNNEQFF.

Notes on this clone: The sample contains more than one DNA sequence encoding this CDR3. The V gene is TRBV5-1, the J gene TRBJ2-7; D is undetermined. The CDR3 runs to 14 residues. Germline-derived CDR1 and CDR2 are SGHRS and YFSETQ. V gave up 0 bases and J gave up 1 base, with 8 bases separating them. The DNA of the CDR3 is TGCGCCAGCAGCTTGGGCAGGTCGTCCTACGAGCAGTACTTC. It specifies CASSLGRSSYEQYF.

The chain joins TRBV7-8 to TRBJ1-1; D is possibly TRBD1 (6 bases). Per germline, CDR1 SGHVS and CDR2 FQNEAQ. Between the trimmed V and J ends, which lost 4 bases and 1 base, there was a span of 7 bases. The CDR3 consists of 13 residues. Written as DNA, the CDR3 is TGTGCCAGCAGCTCGGACAGGAACACTGAAGCTTTCTTT. Its translation is CASSSDRNTEAFF.

The J gene is TRBJ1-1, the V gene TRBV2; D unresolved. Germline values: CDR1 SNHLY, CDR2 FYNNEI. The CDR3 has 14 amino acids. Trimming left V 3 bases short and J 7 bases short, with 15 bases between. CDR3 amino acids: CASSDSGRSSEAFF. CDR3 nucleotides: TGTGCCAGCAGTGATAGTGGCAGGTCCAGTGAAGCTTTCTTT. The variable domain in full, completed from reference TRBV2 and TRBJ1-1, reads EPEVTQTPSHQVTQMGQEVILRCVPISNHLYFYWYRQILGQKVEFLVSFYNNEISEKSEIFDDQFSVERPDGSNFTLKIRSTKLEDSAMYFCASSDSGRSSEAFFGQGTRLTVV.

The chain employs TRBV19 and TRBJ2-6; 7 positions match TRBD2. Germline assignment: CDR1 LNHDA and CDR2 SQIVND (reference sequence). The junction had 12 bases not matched to a gene; V was cut back by 7 bases and J by 0 bases. The CDR3 has 18 amino acids. The CDR3 DNA reads TGTGCCAGTATGGGAGGGGTTGGAGGGTTCTCTGGGGCCAACGTCCTGACTTTC. It specifies CASMGGVGGFSGANVLTF. Full variable domain (rest looked up from reference TRBV19 and TRBJ2-6): DGGITQSPKYLFRKEGQNVTLSCEQNLNHDAMYWYRQDPGQGLRLIYYSQIVNDFQKGDIAEGYSVSREKKESFPLTVTSAQKNPTAFYLCASMGGVGGFSGANVLTFGAGSRLTVL.

V and J are TRBV5-4 and TRBJ1-4; TRBD1 agrees at 12 bases. This CDR3 comprises 15 residues. Germline CDR1 SGHNT, CDR2 YYREEE (reference sequence). The J segment lost 11 bases and the V segment lost 3 bases, leaving 8 bases of the junction unmatched. The CDR3 here is CASSWGQGATVKLFF. The CDR3 DNA reads TGTGCCAGCAGCTGGGGACAGGGGGCGACCGTTAAACTGTTTTTT.